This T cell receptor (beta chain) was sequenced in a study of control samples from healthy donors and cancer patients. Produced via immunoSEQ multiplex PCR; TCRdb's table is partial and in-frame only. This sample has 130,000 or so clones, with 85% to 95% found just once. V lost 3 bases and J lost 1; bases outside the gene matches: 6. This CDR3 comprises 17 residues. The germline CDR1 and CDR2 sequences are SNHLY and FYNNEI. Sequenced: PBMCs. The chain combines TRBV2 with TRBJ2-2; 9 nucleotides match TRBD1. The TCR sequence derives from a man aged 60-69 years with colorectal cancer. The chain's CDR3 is CASSEESGQGNTGELFF. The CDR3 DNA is TGTGCCAGCAGTGAGGAATCGGGACAGGGGAACACCGGGGAGCTGTTTTTT.